Reported below is one TCR beta chain. No antigen is known for it. The sample comes from a study of cytomegalovirus exposure and HLA in healthy donors. Measured with immunoSEQ multiplex PCR; TCRdb has only the in-frame clones, and not every one. The table records some 150,000 clones, approximately 89% of them present only once. Study-wide findings and caveats: The authors listed 150 or so TCR beta chains as cytomegalovirus-associated.

The sample taken for sequencing was PBMCs. The TCR sequence derives from a young man in good health and CMV-seropositive.

CDR3 region: CASSGPFGDSDGYTF. The CDR3 DNA is TGTGCCAGCAGCGGCCCTTTTGGGGATAGCGATGGCTACACCTTC. The V call is TRBV9, the J call TRBJ1-2, with D unclear. Germline CDR1 and CDR2: SGDLS and YYNGEE. This CDR3 is built from 15 residues. The ends were cut back, 3 bases at V and 6 bases at J, with 18 bases in the middle.